These 21 T cell receptor beta chains were sequenced from one sample in a study of T cells in Graves' hyperthyroidism and ophthalmopathy (dated by TCRdb to the late 2010s). The library was generated by multiplex PCR. Sequencing relied on an Illumina HiSeq 2000. Amplification of TCR beta CDR3 regions was carried out from RNA transcripts. The TCR CDR3 was subjected to a first round of RT-PCR using the HTBI primer set and the Qiagen OneStep RT-PCR kit. The public reads were reanalyzed by TCRdb: fastp trimming at Q25, MiXCR alignment, in-frame beta chains only. Records with the same CDR3 protein are collapsed into one entry carrying the most frequent genes and DNA. The sample table lists about 200,000 distinct CDR3 sequences, approximately 16% of them with a count of one. Of the sample, about half falls within the top ten clones. What was sequenced was blood. These receptors all stem from a woman aged 45-65 years with Graves' hyperthyroidism.

This clonotype was counted many times. The rearrangement joins TRBV30 to TRBJ2-7; 7 bases match TRBD2. The trim removed 2 bases at V and 3 bases at J, leaving 1 base unmatched. The V gene's germline CDR1 is GTSNPN and CDR2 SVGIG (reference sequence). The CDR3 has 12 amino acids. Here the CDR3 DNA reads TGTGCCTGGAGTAGGGAGGGCTACGAGCAGTACTTC. This sequence encodes CAWSREGYEQYF.

In regard to this clonotype: A much larger clone lies one base from this, so it may be a read error. The chain recombines TRBV7-3 with TRBJ2-7; D is undetermined. Trimming left V 3 bases short and J 7 bases short, with 13 bases between. This CDR3 is built from 13 residues. Germline CDR1 SGHTA, CDR2 FQGTGA. The CDR3 sequence is CASSFNRGVEQYF. In DNA form, the CDR3 reads TGTGCCAGCAGCTTTAACCGTGGTGTTGAGCAGTACTTC.

The CDR3 DNA follows: TGTGCCAGCAGCCACTACCTGGGACTGGGGGGCTATCACGAGCAGTACTTC. Its protein is CASSHYLGLGGYHEQYF. The chain employs TRBV14 and TRBJ2-7, with D tentatively TRBD1 or TRBD2 (6 bases each). The CDR3 extends over 17 amino acids. Germline V gene data show CDR1 as SGHDN and CDR2 as FVKESK. V lost 3 bases and J lost 5, with 23 bases in between.

This clonotype occurred a few times. This rearrangement joins TRBV19 to TRBJ2-7; the D call may be TRBD1 or TRBD2 (6 bases each). The germline gives CDR1 LNHDA, CDR2 SQIVND (reference sequence). V was cut by 9 bases and J by 2 bases, with 20 bases left in between. The CDR3 sequence is 15 residues long. The CDR3 sequence is CASSLGQGRPYEQYF. CDR3 nucleotide sequence: TGTGCCAGCTCCCTGGGTCAGGGGAGGCCCTACGAGCAGTACTTC.

In its sample, this clonotype was seen many times. Written as DNA, the CDR3 is TGTGCCAGCAGATTGGGAAGCCCTAATCAGCCCCAGCATTTT. Translating gives CASRLGSPNQPQHF. V is TRBV12-3 or TRBV12-4 and J is TRBJ1-5; unclear D gene. The CDR3 covers 14 residues. Trimming removed 6 bases at V and 4 bases at J, with 13 bases between.

There are many counts of this clonotype. This rearrangement joins TRBV10-2 to TRBJ1-1, with no clear D. Looked up from germline, CDR1 is WSHSY and CDR2 is SAAADI. Trimming removed 3 bases at V and 5 bases at J, with 10 bases between. This CDR3 spans 13 amino acids. The CDR3 region has the DNA TGCGCCAGCAGTGATGACACCGTTACTGAAGCTTTCTTT. Translating gives CASSDDTVTEAFF.

This clonotype was recorded many times. V gene TRBV2 combines with J gene TRBJ1-1; TRBD1 is a possible D gene (5 bases). Between the trimmed V and J ends, which lost 4 bases and 5 bases, there was a span of 17 bases. This CDR3 region has 15 residues. CDR1 is SNHLY, CDR2 FYNNEI, per germline. The CDR3 bases are TGTGCCAGCAGTGGGGGACTCCATAGTTGGACTGAAGCTTTCTTT. It codes for CASSGGLHSWTEAFF.

This chain connects TRBV4-1 to TRBJ2-7, with D unresolved. Germline values: CDR1 MGHRA, CDR2 YSYEKL. With 0 bases removed from V and 0 bases from J, the gap between germline ends came to 6 bases. This CDR3 contains 14 residues. The CDR3 is CASSQESASYEQYF. Written as DNA, the CDR3 is TGCGCCAGCAGCCAAGAAAGTGCCTCCTACGAGCAGTACTTC.

The CDR3 loop is CSARDTSGNYEQYF. CDR3 nucleotides: TGCAGTGCTAGAGATACTAGCGGGAACTACGAGCAGTACTTC. The genes are TRBV20-1 and TRBJ2-7; 10 bases are a match to TRBD2. There are 14 residues in the CDR3. The V segment lost 0 bases and the J segment 3 bases; nucleotides outside the gene matches: 2. CDR1 DFQATT and CDR2 SNEGSKA come from the germline V gene (reference sequence).

This clonotype has at least ten counts. The chain couples TRBV12-3 or TRBV12-4 to TRBJ1-1; 7 bases match TRBD1. This CDR3 contains 11 residues. V trimming: 5 bases; J trimming: 12 bases; junction bases outside the gene matches: 6. Here the CDR3 DNA reads TGTGCCAGCAGTGTTACAGGGGTTTCTTTCTTT. Translation gives CASSVTGVSFF.

This clonotype has a handful of counts. The rearrangement joins TRBV10-3 to TRBJ1-1; the match to TRBD1 covers 7 bases. V was pared by 2 bases and J by 7 bases, with 7 bases of the junction left unmatched. Germline loops: CDR1 ENHRY, CDR2 SYGVKD. The CDR3 contains 14 residues. CDR3 sequence (DNA): TGTGCCATCAGTGAGATGCAGGGGGAAGGTGAAGCTTTCTTT. Translating gives CAISEMQGEGEAFF.

The V call is TRBV12-3 or TRBV12-4, the J call TRBJ2-1, with D possibly being TRBD2 (5 bases). The ends were cut back, 6 bases at V and 6 bases at J, with 15 bases in the middle. The CDR3 is 14 residues long. The CDR3 DNA is TGTGCCAGCAGCCAAGAGGGCCGCCCCAATGAGCAGTTCTTC. This translates into CASSQEGRPNEQFF.

The table lists this clonotype with many counts. The chain carries TRBV5-1 and TRBJ2-1, with TRBD2 matching over 9 bases. Germline V gives CDR1 SGHRS, CDR2 YFSETQ. The length of the CDR3 is 15 residues. Trimming took 1 base from V and 9 from J; bases not matched to a gene: 8. In nucleotides, the CDR3 is TGCGCCAGCAGCTTGAGGGCGGGAGGGCCTGGTGAGCAGTTCTTC. Amino acids: CASSLRAGGPGEQFF.

This clonotype was detected many times. The chain employs TRBV24-1 and TRBJ2-1; 7 nucleotides line up with TRBD1. From germline, CDR1 is KGHDR and CDR2 SFDVKD. J lost 7 bases, V lost 5 bases, and 7 bases had no gene match. The CDR3 totals 14 residues. The CDR3 region is CATSASSRGNEQFF. The CDR3 DNA is TGTGCCACCAGTGCCTCATCCAGGGGGAATGAGCAGTTCTTC.

This clonotype was observed many times. The chain uses TRBV29-1 and TRBJ2-5; D is ambiguous. The CDR3 is 11 amino acids. Germline loops: CDR1 SQVTM, CDR2 ANQGSEA. Between the trimmed V and J ends, which lost 2 bases and 4 bases, there was a span of 5 bases. CDR3 in amino acids: CSVENSETQYF. In DNA, the CDR3 is TGCAGCGTTGAAAACTCAGAGACCCAGTACTTC.

This sequence joins TRBV20-1 and TRBJ2-7; perhaps TRBD2 as D (5 bases). V dropped 0 bases and J dropped 0 bases, with 9 bases sitting between them. The germline CDR1 and CDR2 sequences are DFQATT and SNEGSKA (reference sequence). The CDR3 has 14 residues. The CDR3 sequence is CSARDPGTSYEQYF. The CDR3 DNA is TGCAGTGCTAGAGACCCGGGAACCTCCTACGAGCAGTACTTC.

This clonotype was seen at least ten times. The chain is built from TRBV30 and TRBJ1-1, with no clear D. V was clipped by 3 bases and J by 4 bases, with 12 bases between them. Germline CDR1 is GTSNPN and CDR2 is SVGIG (reference sequence). The CDR3 has 13 amino acids. This chain's CDR3 is CAWSRERATEAFF. The DNA of the CDR3 is TGTGCCTGGAGCCGGGAAAGGGCCACTGAAGCTTTCTTT.

Points on this clonotype: Given a much more abundant clone one base away, this may be a read error. The genes are TRBV6-5 and TRBJ2-1, with a possible D match to TRBD2 (5 bases). This CDR3 is 15 amino acids long. The ends were cut back, 4 bases at V and 10 bases at J, with 20 bases in the middle. The germline V gene has CDR1 MNHEY and CDR2 SVGAGI. This CDR3 reads CASSSRLARTPEQFF. CDR3 nucleotides: TGTGCCAGCAGTTCGCGGCTAGCCCGAACCCCCGAGCAGTTCTTC.

J is TRBJ2-1 and V is TRBV7-9; D possibly matches TRBD1 or TRBD2 (6 bases each). The CDR3 loop spans 21 amino acids. The ends were cut back, 2 bases at V and 0 bases at J, with 26 bases in the middle. The V gene's germline CDR1 is SEHNR and CDR2 FQNEAQ (reference sequence). Here the CDR3 DNA reads TGTGCCAGCAGCTTAAGAGGCGGCTGGGGGCTGGACGGGAGCTCCTACAATGAGCAGTTCTTC. Its translation is CASSLRGGWGLDGSSYNEQFF.

This clonotype was detected many times. V gene TRBV6-1 combines with J gene TRBJ2-1; TRBD2 matches at 11 bases. The germline gives CDR1 MNHNS, CDR2 SASEGT. V was pared by 8 bases and J by 6 bases, with 9 bases of the junction left unmatched. The CDR3 sequence is 15 residues long. CDR3 residues: CASSLLAGEANEQFF. In DNA, the CDR3 is TGTGCCAGCTCCTTACTAGCGGGAGAGGCCAATGAGCAGTTCTTC.

This clonotype was recorded at least ten times. J is TRBJ1-1 and V is TRBV19, with D possibly TRBD1 on 5 matching bases. The CDR3 loop spans 15 amino acids. From germline, CDR1 is LNHDA and CDR2 SQIVND (reference sequence). The ends were cut back, 3 bases at V and 0 bases at J, with 11 bases in the middle. The CDR3 reads CASSIPGHLNTEAFF. DNA for the CDR3: TGTGCCAGTAGTATCCCTGGACACCTGAACACTGAAGCTTTCTTT.